These T cell receptor beta chains were read from a single sample in a study of cytomegalovirus exposure and HLA in healthy donors. Sequencing used immunoSEQ multiplex PCR; TCRdb keeps in-frame clones, though not all of them. The repertoire holds some 200,000 clones, with roughly 80% as singletons. The sample consisted of PBMCs. The receptors were sampled from a middle-aged man in good health and CMV-seronegative. Each CDR3 is given with its conserved first and last residue. For some rows the clone size is stated as once, few or many, or as a class when expanded; others skip it.

V: TRBV11-2
J: TRBJ2-1
size: -
CDR3: CASSPPSFRQFF

V: TRBV5-5
J: TRBJ2-1
size: -
CDR3: CASTSGGPYNEQFF

V: TRBV7-8
J: TRBJ2-2
size: -
CDR3: CASSLALGLAGELFF

V: TRBV28
J: TRBJ1-3
size: -
CDR3: CASSFSGNTIYF

V: TRBV2
J: TRBJ1-3
size: -
CDR3: CASSGQGPSGNTIYF

V: TRBV7-2
J: TRBJ2-5
size: -
CDR3: CASSLQGRSQETQYF

V: TRBV6-5
J: TRBJ1-6
size: -
CDR3: CASSSGQAGNSPLHF

V: TRBV14
J: TRBJ2-7
size: -
CDR3: CASSQAWPEQYF

V: TRBV7-2
J: TRBJ1-3
size: -
CDR3: CASFLGGSGNTIYF

V: TRBV11-3
J: TRBJ2-7
size: -
CDR3: CVWSAYEQYF

V: TRBV9
J: TRBJ1-2
size: -
CDR3: CASSLGQGDFYGYTF

V: TRBV2
J: TRBJ2-7
size: -
CDR3: CASSTGNEQYF

V: TRBV7-6
J: TRBJ1-1
size: -
CDR3: CASSLIGQGGTEAFF

V: TRBV10-3
J: TRBJ1-6
size: -
CDR3: CAIRGESPAGSYNSPLHF

V: TRBV4-1
J: TRBJ2-7
size: -
CDR3: CASSPEMQAYQYEQYF

V: TRBV7-6
J: TRBJ2-3
size: -
CDR3: CASSLLAGTRTDTQYF

V: TRBV15
J: TRBJ1-1
size: -
CDR3: CATSRDWGQDTEAFF

V: TRBV6-5
J: TRBJ2-7
size: once
CDR3: CASSYSEDLTYEQYF

V: TRBV15
J: TRBJ2-7
size: -
CDR3: CATSSATAGFLYEQYF

V: TRBV6-5
J: TRBJ1-3
size: -
CDR3: CASRLGTGTGNTIYF

V: TRBV29-1
J: TRBJ2-2
size: -
CDR3: CSVGKGARASGELFF

V: TRBV10-3
J: TRBJ2-3
size: -
CDR3: CAISDWGGRDTQYF

V: TRBV5-4
J: TRBJ2-3
size: -
CDR3: CASSFFRTEATDTQYF

V: TRBV7-2
J: TRBJ2-7
size: -
CDR3: CASSRGSYEQYF

V: TRBV18
J: TRBJ2-7
size: -
CDR3: CASSLGGGTYEQYF

V: TRBV30
J: TRBJ2-3
size: once
CDR3: CAWNSGTDTQYF

V: TRBV7-9
J: TRBJ1-5
size: -
CDR3: CSSSLTTGVSNQPQHF

V: TRBV27
J: TRBJ2-7
size: -
CDR3: CASNPVKGAYEQYF

V: TRBV7-8
J: TRBJ1-6
size: -
CDR3: CASSFPRRGRESPLHF

V: TRBV7-8
J: TRBJ1-5
size: -
CDR3: CASSPGQGFNQPQHF

V: TRBV18
J: TRBJ2-7
size: few
CDR3: CASSDGGAHEQYF

V: TRBV27
J: TRBJ1-6
size: once
CDR3: CASTRAGSTRVALHF

V: TRBV11-2
J: TRBJ1-2
size: -
CDR3: CASSLGPDPYGYTF

V: TRBV13
J: TRBJ2-3
size: -
CDR3: CASSLGRSGEKEDTQYF

V: TRBV15
J: TRBJ2-5
size: -
CDR3: CATSRDGNQETQYF

V: TRBV6-6
J: TRBJ2-2
size: -
CDR3: CASRVAGGNTGELFF

V: TRBV29-1
J: -
size: -
CDR3: CSVQDRVIHEQYF

V: TRBV5-1
J: TRBJ2-3
size: -
CDR3: CASSLATGTDTQYF

V: TRBV19
J: TRBJ1-2
size: once
CDR3: CASTPVQGQIYGYTF

V: TRBV18
J: TRBJ1-4
size: -
CDR3: CASSPPGGPSNEKLFF

V: TRBV28
J: TRBJ2-1
size: once
CDR3: CASSPIYYEQFF

V: TRBV14
J: TRBJ1-2
size: -
CDR3: CASSPTGTYGYTF

V: TRBV4-1
J: -
size: once
CDR3: CASSQEGTGVFYEQYF

V: TRBV11-2
J: TRBJ1-5
size: -
CDR3: CASSQTGSQPQHF